The 4 T cell receptor beta chains below were found in one sample sequenced in a study of blood T cell repertoires in COVID-19. TCRdb's copy holds only in-frame clones and misses some; the assay was immunoSEQ multiplex PCR. Of roughly 350,000 clones listed, about 85% are singletons. Material: peripheral blood. These TCRs come from a young woman with acute or convalescent COVID-19.

The chain couples TRBV7-2 to TRBJ2-7, with D perhaps TRBD1 (6 bases). CDR3 length: 14 amino acids. Per germline, CDR1 SGHTA and CDR2 FQGNSA. V lost 3 bases and J lost 2, with 11 bases in between. CDR3 protein: CASSFNRDTYEQYF. CDR3 in DNA: TGTGCCAGCAGCTTTAACAGGGATACCTACGAGCAGTACTTC.

The chain is built from TRBV9 and TRBJ1-4; D is possibly TRBD1 (5 bases). The germline V gene encodes CDR1 SGDLS and CDR2 YYNGEE. V was cut by 0 bases and J by 0 bases, with 15 bases left in between. The CDR3 extends over 18 amino acids. CDR3: CASSVASAGIATNEKLFF. The DNA for the CDR3 is TGTGCCAGCAGCGTAGCTTCGGCAGGGATTGCAACTAATGAAAAACTGTTTTTT.

The chain combines TRBV5-1 with TRBJ1-2; the D gene is possibly TRBD1 (5 bases). The CDR3 contains 14 residues. Looked up from germline, CDR1 is SGHRS and CDR2 is YFSETQ. Trimming cost V 6 bases and J 0 bases, with 12 bases left between them. The CDR3: CASNPGMTNYGYTF. CDR3 DNA: TGCGCCAGCAACCCAGGGATGACTAACTATGGCTACACCTTC.

The rearrangement uses TRBV12-5 and TRBJ1-5, with a tentative D call TRBD1 (5 bases). Germline V gene sequence: CDR1 LGHNT, CDR2 FRNRAP. V was pared by 6 bases and J by 7 bases, with 13 bases between. The CDR3 contains 13 residues. CDR3 nucleotide sequence: TGTGCTAGTGGAATGGGGGGAGGCCAGCCCCAGCATTTT. Residues: CASGMGGGQPQHF.